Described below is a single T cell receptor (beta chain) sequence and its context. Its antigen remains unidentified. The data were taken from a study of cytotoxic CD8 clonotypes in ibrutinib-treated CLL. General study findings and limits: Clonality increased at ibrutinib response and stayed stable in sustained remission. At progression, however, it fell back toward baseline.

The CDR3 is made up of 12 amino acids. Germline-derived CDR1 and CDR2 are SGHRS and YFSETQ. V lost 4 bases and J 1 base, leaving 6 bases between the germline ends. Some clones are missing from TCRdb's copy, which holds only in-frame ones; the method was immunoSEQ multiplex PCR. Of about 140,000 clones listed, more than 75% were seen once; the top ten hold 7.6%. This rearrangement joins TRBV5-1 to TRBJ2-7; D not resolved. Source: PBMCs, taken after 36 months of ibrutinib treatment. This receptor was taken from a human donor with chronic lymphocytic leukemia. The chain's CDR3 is CASSTTSYEQYF. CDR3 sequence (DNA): TGCGCCAGCAGCACTACTTCCTACGAGCAGTACTTC.